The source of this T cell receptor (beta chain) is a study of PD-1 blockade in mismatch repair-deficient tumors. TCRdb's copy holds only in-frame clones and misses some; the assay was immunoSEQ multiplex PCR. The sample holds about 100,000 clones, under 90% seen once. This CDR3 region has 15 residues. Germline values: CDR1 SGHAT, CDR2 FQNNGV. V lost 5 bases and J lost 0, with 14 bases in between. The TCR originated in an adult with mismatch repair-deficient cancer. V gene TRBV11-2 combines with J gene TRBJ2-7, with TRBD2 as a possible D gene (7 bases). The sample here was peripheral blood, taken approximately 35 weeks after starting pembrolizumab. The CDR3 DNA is TGTGCCAGCAGCCTAGGGGGGGGTCCCTCCTACGAGCAGTACTTC. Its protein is CASSLGGGPSYEQYF.